This T cell receptor (beta chain) was found in a study of blood T cells in healthy people across ages. Healthy Russian Caucasian donors spanned ages about 6 to 100 years. No fewer than 6 micrograms of total RNA were isolated from every sample. This clonotype was counted only a few times. In germline, CDR1 is SGHRS, CDR2 YFSETQ. This CDR3 has 16 amino acids. Combining a sample-barcoded 5' primer with a J-beta primer mix, a second PCR ran for 7 to 11 cycles. Each TCR beta cDNA got a 12-nucleotide random molecular identifier. TCRdb re-analysed the 5' RACE reads in MiXCR, keeping a single row per CDR3 protein. The table has under 850,000 distinct CDR3 sequences, 35% to 40% seen once.

Sequenced material: blood. The receptor was isolated from a young man in good health. The rearrangement joins TRBV5-1 to TRBJ2-1; D might be TRBD1 (7 bases). The J call may be mistaken, given a closer DNA end match to TRBJ2-7. DNA of the CDR3: TGCGCCAGCAGCTGGACTCAGGGGGGCTCCTACAATGAGCAGTACTTC. Residues: CASSWTQGGSYNEQYF.